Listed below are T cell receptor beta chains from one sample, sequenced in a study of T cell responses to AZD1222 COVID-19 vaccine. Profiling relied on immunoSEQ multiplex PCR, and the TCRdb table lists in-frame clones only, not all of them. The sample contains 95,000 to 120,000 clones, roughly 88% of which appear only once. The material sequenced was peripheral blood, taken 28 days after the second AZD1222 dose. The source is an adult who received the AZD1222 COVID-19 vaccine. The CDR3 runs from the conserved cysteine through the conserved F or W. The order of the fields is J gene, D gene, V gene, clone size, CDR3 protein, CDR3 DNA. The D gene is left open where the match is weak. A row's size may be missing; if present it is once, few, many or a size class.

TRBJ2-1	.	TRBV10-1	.	CASSESGGKQFF	TGCGCCAGCAGTGAGTCTGGGGGGAAGCAGTTCTTC
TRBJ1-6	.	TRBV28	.	CASSPGAVDSPLHF	TGTGCCAGCAGTCCCGGGGCGGTGGATTCACCCCTCCACTTT
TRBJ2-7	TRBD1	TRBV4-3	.	CASSQEWTGGIGEQYF	TGCGCCAGCAGCCAAGAGTGGACAGGGGGAATTGGAGAGCAGTACTTC
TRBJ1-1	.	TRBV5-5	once	CASSLVGDHVNTEAFF	TGTGCCAGCAGCTTGGTGGGGGATCATGTGAACACTGAAGCTTTCTTT
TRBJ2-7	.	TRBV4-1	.	CASSRFYSGSSYEQYF	TGCGCCAGCAGTCGGTTCTATTCGGGGTCCTCCTACGAGCAGTACTTC
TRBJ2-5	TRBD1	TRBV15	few	CATSITGGASETQYF	TGTGCCACGTCGATTACAGGGGGCGCCTCAGAGACCCAGTACTTC
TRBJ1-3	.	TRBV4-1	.	CASSQGMRRDTIYF	TGCGCCAGCAGCCAAGGGATGCGGCGGGACACCATATATTTT
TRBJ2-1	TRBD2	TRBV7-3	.	CASSSSGESYNEQFF	TGTGCCAGCAGTTCTAGCGGGGAATCCTACAATGAGCAGTTCTTC
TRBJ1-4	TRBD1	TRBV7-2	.	CASSTRDREGSNEKLFF	TGTGCCAGCAGCACCCGGGACAGGGAAGGGTCTAATGAAAAACTGTTTTTT
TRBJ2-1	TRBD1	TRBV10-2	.	CASSESGTAYNEQFF	TGCGCCAGCAGTGAGTCTGGGACAGCCTACAATGAGCAGTTCTTC
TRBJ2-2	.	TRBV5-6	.	CASSPPGVLGQLNTGELFF	TGTGCCAGCAGCCCGCCGGGGGTTCTGGGACAGCTAAACACCGGGGAGCTGTTTTTT
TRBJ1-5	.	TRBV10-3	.	CAIRRDGQNQPQHF	TGTGCCATCAGAAGGGACGGCCAGAATCAGCCCCAGCATTTT
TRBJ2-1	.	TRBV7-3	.	CASSSAAGRNEQFF	TGTGCCAGCAGCTCCGCGGCAGGGAGGAATGAGCAGTTCTTC
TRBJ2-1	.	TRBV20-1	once	CSARADEQFF	TGCAGTGCTAGGGCCGATGAGCAGTTCTTC
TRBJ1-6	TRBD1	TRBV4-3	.	CASSQETGVNSPLHF	TGCGCCAGCAGCCAAGAAACAGGGGTAAATTCACCCCTCCACTTT
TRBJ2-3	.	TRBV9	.	CASSERLVTDTQYF	TGTGCCAGCAGCGAAAGACTTGTCACAGATACGCAGTATTTT
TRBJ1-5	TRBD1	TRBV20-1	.	CSASGTGAGQPQHF	TGCAGTGCTAGTGGTACAGGGGCGGGTCAGCCCCAGCATTTT
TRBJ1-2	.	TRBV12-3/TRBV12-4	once	CASSLRRGYTF	TGTGCCAGCAGTTTGAGGCGGGGCTACACCTTC
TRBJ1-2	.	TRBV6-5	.	CASRASNYGYTF	TGTGCCAGCAGGGCCTCTAACTATGGCTACACCTTC
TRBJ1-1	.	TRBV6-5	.	CASRNKKQGNTEAFF	TGTGCCAGCAGGAACAAGAAACAGGGAAACACTGAAGCTTTCTTT
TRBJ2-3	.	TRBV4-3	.	CASSQDAATQYF	TGCGCCAGCAGCCAAGATGCTGCCACGCAGTATTTT
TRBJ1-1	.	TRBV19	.	CASSIVRGGTEAFF	TGTGCCAGTAGTATAGTTAGGGGTGGCACTGAAGCTTTCTTT
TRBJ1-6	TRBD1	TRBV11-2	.	CASSPPGQGTGWVSPLHF	TGTGCCAGCAGCCCCCCGGGACAGGGCACAGGTTGGGTATCACCCCTCCACTTT
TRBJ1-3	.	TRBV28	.	CATENGGSGNTIYF	TGTGCCACTGAAAACGGGGGCTCTGGAAACACCATATATTTT
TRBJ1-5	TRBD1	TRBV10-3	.	CATSTGDPNQPQHF	TGTGCCACATCGACAGGGGACCCCAATCAGCCCCAGCATTTT
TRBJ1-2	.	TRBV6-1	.	CASSDPGVTGYTF	TGTGCCAGCAGTGATCCGGGGGTAACGGGCTACACCTTC
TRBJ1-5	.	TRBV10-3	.	CAISESGPQGNQPQHF	TGTGCCATCAGTGAGTCCGGGCCGCAAGGCAATCAGCCCCAGCATTTT
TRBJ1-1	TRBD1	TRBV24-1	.	CATRKKGANTEAFF	TGTGCCACCAGGAAGAAGGGGGCGAACACTGAAGCTTTCTTT
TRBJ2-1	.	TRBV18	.	CASSSNRINEQFF	TGTGCCAGCTCATCCAACAGAATCAATGAGCAGTTCTTC
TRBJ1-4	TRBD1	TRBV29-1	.	CSVGQGAGEKLFF	TGCAGCGTTGGACAGGGGGCTGGTGAAAAACTGTTTTTT
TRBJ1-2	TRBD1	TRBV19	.	CASSTVVTGAYGYTF	TGTGCCAGTAGTACCGTTGTAACAGGGGCGTATGGCTACACCTTC
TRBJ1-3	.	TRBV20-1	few	CSASARGSGNTIYF	TGCAGTGCTAGTGCTCGGGGCTCTGGAAACACCATATATTTT
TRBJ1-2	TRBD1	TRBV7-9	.	CASSLDRRDRVYGYTF	TGTGCCAGCAGCTTGGATCGTAGGGACAGGGTCTATGGCTACACCTTC
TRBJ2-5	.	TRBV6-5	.	CASGLFQETQYF	TGTGCCAGCGGACTTTTCCAAGAGACCCAGTACTTC
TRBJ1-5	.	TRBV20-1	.	CSASGQGPNQPQHF	TGCAGTGCTAGTGGGCAGGGGCCCAATCAGCCCCAGCATTTT
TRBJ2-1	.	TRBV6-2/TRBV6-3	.	CASSYAYEQFF	TGTGCCAGCAGTTACGCATATGAGCAGTTCTTC
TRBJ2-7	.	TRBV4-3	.	CASSQGTGSSYEQYF	TGCGCCAGCAGCCAAGGAACGGGTAGCTCCTACGAGCAGTACTTC
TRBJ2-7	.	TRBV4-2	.	CASSQDGQDGYEQYF	TGTGCCAGCAGCCAAGATGGCCAGGATGGCTACGAGCAGTACTTC
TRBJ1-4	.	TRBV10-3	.	CAISPGGRGGEKLFF	TGTGCCATCAGTCCCGGTGGCAGGGGAGGTGAAAAACTGTTTTTT
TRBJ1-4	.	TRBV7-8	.	CASSFRTVDNEKLFF	TGTGCCAGCAGCTTCAGGACAGTAGATAATGAAAAACTGTTTTTT
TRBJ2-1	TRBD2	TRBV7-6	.	CASSLWVGGGLNEQFF	TGTGCCAGCAGCTTATGGGTAGGCGGGGGACTGAATGAGCAGTTCTTC
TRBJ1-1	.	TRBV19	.	CASSIDRMNTEAFF	TGTGCCAGTAGTATAGATCGGATGAACACTGAAGCTTTCTTT
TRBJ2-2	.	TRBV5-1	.	CASSPRQDLTGELFF	TGCGCCAGCAGCCCACGACAGGATCTCACCGGGGAGCTGTTTTTT
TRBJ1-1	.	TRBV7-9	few	CASSLGGSGNTEAFF	TGTGCCAGCAGCTTAGGTGGGTCGGGGAACACTGAAGCTTTCTTT
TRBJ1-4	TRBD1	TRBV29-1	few	CSVEDWDSSREKLFF	TGCAGCGTTGAAGATTGGGACAGTTCAAGGGAAAAACTGTTTTTT